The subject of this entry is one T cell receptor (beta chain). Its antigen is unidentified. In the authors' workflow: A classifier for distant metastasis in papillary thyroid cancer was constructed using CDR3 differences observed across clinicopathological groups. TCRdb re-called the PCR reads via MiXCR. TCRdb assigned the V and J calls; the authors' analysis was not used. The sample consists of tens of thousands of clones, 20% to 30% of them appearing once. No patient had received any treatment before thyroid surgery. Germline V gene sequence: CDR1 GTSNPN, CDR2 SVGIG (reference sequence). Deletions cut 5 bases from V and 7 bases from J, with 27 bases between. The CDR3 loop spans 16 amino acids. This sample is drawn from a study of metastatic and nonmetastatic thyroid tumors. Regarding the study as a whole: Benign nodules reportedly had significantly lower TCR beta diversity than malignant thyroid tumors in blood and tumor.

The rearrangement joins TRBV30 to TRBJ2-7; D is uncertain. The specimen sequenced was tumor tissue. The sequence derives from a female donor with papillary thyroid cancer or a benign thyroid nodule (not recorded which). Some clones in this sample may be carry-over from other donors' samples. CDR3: CAWCYSFAVTSDEQYF. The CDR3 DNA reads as TGTGCCTGGTGCTACTCTTTTGCAGTTACATCCGATGAGCAGTACTTC.